This TCR beta chain was captured in a study of cytomegalovirus exposure and HLA in healthy donors. 60 Vbeta and 13 Jbeta primers were used in PCR. The protocol was immunoSEQ multiplex PCR, while the TCRdb copy is restricted to in-frame clones and leaves out a portion. The sample has some 200,000 clones; approximately 84% are singletons. Losses at the gene ends were 2 bases for V and 12 bases for J; bases not matched to a gene: 11. The CDR3 is made up of 15 amino acids. Germline CDR1 and CDR2: MNHEY and SVGAGI. The receptor was isolated from a female donor in good health and CMV-seronegative. J is TRBJ2-1 and V is TRBV6-5, with TRBD2 matching over 9 bases. The source material was PBMCs. For the CDR3, the DNA is TGTGCCAGCAGTTACGGCGCTAGCGGGACCTTTGGGCAGTTCTTC. Amino acids: CASSYGASGTFGQFF.